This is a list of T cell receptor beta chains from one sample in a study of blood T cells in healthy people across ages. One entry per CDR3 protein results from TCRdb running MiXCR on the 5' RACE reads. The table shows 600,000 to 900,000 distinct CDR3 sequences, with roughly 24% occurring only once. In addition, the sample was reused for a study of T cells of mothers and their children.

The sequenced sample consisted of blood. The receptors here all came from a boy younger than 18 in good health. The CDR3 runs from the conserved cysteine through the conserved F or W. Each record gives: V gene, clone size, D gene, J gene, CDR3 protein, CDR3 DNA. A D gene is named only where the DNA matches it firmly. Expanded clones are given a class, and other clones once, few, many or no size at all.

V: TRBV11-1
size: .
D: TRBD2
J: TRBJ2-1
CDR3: CASLAGGAYNEQFF
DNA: TGTGCCAGCCTAGCGGGGGGTGCCTACAATGAGCAGTTCTTC

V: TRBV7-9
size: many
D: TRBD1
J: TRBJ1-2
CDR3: CASRRTGDGYTF
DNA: TGTGCCAGCAGACGGACAGGGGATGGCTACACCTTC

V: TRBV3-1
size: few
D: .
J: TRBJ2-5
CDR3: CASSQETTGWETQYF
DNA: TGTGCCAGCAGCCAAGAAACCACAGGTTGGGAGACCCAGTACTTC

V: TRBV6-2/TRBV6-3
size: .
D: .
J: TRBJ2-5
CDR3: CASTATGETQYF
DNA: TGTGCCAGCACCGCCACAGGGGAGACCCAGTACTTC

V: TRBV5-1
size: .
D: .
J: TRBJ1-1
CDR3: CASSLVADTEAFF
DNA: TGCGCCAGCAGCTTGGTGGCAGACACTGAAGCTTTCTTT

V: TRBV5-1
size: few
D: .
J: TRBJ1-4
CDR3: CASSLNYRVGTNEKLFF
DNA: TGCGCCAGCAGCTTGAATTATCGGGTTGGAACTAATGAAAAACTGTTTTTT

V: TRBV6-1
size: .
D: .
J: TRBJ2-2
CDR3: CAISTLLTGLYTGELFF
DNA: TGTGCCATCAGCACCCTTCTGACGGGGTTGTACACCGGGGAGCTGTTTTTT

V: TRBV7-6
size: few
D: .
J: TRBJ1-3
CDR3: CASSLQGEGNTIYF
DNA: TGTGCCAGCAGCTTGCAGGGAGAGGGAAACACCATATATTTT

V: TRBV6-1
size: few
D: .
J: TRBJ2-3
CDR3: CASSELATGVLDTQYF
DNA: TGTGCCAGCAGTGAACTAGCAACCGGAGTTCTAGATACGCAGTATTTT

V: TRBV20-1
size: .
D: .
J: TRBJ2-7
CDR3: CSARIPTGSYEQYF
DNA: TGCAGTGCTAGAATCCCGACAGGTTCCTACGAGCAGTACTTC

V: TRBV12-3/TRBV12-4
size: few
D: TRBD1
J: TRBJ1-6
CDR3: CASSSGTGGSSYNSPLHF
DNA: TGTGCCAGCAGTTCTGGGACAGGGGGAAGCTCCTATAATTCACCCCTCCACTTT

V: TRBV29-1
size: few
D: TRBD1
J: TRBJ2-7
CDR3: CSVSQGREQYF
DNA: TGCAGCGTTTCACAGGGGCGCGAGCAGTACTTC

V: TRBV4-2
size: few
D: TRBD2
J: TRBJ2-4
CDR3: CASSLQTGGPKNIQYF
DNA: TGTGCCAGCAGCCTCCAAACGGGGGGGCCCAAAAACATTCAGTACTTC

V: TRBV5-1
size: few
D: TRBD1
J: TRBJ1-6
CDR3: CASSREGTENNSPLHF
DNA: TGCGCCAGCAGCCGAGAGGGGACAGAGAATAATTCACCCCTCCACTTT

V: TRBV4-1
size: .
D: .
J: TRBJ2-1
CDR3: CASSPRQAYNEQFF
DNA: TGCGCCAGCAGCCCGAGACAGGCTTACAATGAGCAGTTCTTC

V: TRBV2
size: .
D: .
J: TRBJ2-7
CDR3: CASSVKGGSIYEQYF
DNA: TGTGCCAGCAGTGTAAAGGGAGGAAGCATCTACGAGCAGTACTTC

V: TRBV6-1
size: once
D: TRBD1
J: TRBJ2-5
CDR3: CASTGTGGYLGTETQYF
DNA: TGTGCCAGTACCGGGACAGGGGGCTACTTGGGGACAGAGACCCAGTACTTC

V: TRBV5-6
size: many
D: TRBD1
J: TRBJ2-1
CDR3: CASSPDRGYNEQFF
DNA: TGTGCCAGCAGCCCGGACAGGGGGTACAATGAGCAGTTCTTC

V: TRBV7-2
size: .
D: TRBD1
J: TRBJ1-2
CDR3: CASSLRDRVYGYTF
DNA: TGTGCCAGCAGCTTAAGAGACAGGGTTTATGGCTACACCTTC

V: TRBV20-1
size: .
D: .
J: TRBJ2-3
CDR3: CSATIGSTDTQYF
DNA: TGCAGTGCTACTATCGGTAGCACAGATACGCAGTATTTT

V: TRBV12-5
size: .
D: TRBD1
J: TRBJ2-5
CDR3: CASGFSSHRGETQYF
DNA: TGTGCTAGTGGTTTTTCTAGTCACAGGGGTGAGACCCAGTACTTC

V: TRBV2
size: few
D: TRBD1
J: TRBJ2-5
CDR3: CASTEGPGGTSETQYF
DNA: TGTGCCAGCACCGAAGGCCCAGGGGGCACTTCGGAGACCCAGTACTTC

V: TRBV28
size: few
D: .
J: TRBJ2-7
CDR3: CASSSLVRVYEQYF
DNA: TGTGCCAGCAGTTCGCTGGTCAGGGTCTACGAGCAGTACTTC

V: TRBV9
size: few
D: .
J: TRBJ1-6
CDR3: CASSSGAVLYNSPLHF
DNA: TGTGCCAGCAGTTCGGGGGCCGTTCTCTATAATTCACCCCTCCACTTT

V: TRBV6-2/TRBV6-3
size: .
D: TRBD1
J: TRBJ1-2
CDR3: CASSHRTGDYYGYTF
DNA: TGTGCCAGCAGCCATAGGACAGGGGACTACTATGGCTACACCTTC

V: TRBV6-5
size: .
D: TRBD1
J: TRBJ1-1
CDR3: CASSKQGSTEAFF
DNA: TGTGCCAGCAGTAAACAGGGGAGCACTGAAGCTTTCTTT

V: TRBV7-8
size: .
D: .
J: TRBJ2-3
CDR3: CASSLIQEGAGDTQYF
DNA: TGTGCCAGCAGCTTAATTCAGGAGGGGGCAGGAGATACGCAGTATTTT

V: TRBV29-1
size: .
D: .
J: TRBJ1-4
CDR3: CSVEEEGSSGHINEKLFF
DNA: TGCAGCGTTGAAGAGGAGGGTTCGTCGGGACATATTAATGAAAAACTGTTTTTT

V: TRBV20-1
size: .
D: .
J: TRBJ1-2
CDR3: CSARAPDQGGYTF
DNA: TGCAGTGCTAGAGCGCCAGATCAGGGTGGCTACACCTTC

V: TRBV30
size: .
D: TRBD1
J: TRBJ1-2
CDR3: CARGDSANYGYTF
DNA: TGTGCCCGGGGGGACAGTGCCAACTATGGCTACACCTTC

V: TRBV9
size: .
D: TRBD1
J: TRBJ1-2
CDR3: CASSGTGGGYYGYTF
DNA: TGTGCCAGCAGCGGAACAGGGGGCGGGTACTATGGCTACACCTTC

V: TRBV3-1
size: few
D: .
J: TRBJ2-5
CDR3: CASSQKGGQETQYF
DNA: TGTGCCAGCAGCCAAAAGGGCGGGCAAGAGACCCAGTACTTC

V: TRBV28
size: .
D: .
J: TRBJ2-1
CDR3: CASSPGSQGNNEQFF
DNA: TGTGCCAGCAGCCCAGGTTCGCAGGGGAACAATGAGCAGTTCTTC

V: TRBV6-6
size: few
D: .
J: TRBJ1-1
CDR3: CASSYAPAGTEAFF
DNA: TGTGCCAGCAGTTACGCCCCGGCCGGCACTGAAGCTTTCTTT

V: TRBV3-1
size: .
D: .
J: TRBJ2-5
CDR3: CASSQVTADQETQYF
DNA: TGTGCCAGCAGCCAAGTAACCGCTGACCAAGAGACCCAGTACTTC

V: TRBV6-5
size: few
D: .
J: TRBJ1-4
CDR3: CASSSGWSTNEKLFF
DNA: TGTGCCAGCAGTTCGGGGTGGTCGACTAATGAAAAACTGTTTTTT

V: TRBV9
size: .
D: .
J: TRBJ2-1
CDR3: CASSPRGSGDYNEQFF
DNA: TGTGCCAGCAGCCCCCGTGGTAGCGGTGATTACAATGAGCAGTTCTTC

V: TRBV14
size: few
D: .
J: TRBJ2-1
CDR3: CASSRFYNEQFF
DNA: TGTGCCAGCAGCCGGTTCTACAATGAGCAGTTCTTC

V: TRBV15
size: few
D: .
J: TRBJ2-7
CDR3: CATSRDREGRAYEQYF
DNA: TGTGCCACCAGCAGAGATCGGGAAGGCAGGGCCTACGAGCAGTACTTC

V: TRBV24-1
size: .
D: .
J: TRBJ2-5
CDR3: CATSDPGRGETQYF
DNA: TGTGCCACCAGTGATCCAGGGAGAGGAGAGACCCAGTACTTC

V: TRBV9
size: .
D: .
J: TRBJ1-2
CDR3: CASSVGGKGDYGYTF
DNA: TGTGCCAGCAGCGTAGGGGGTAAAGGGGACTATGGCTACACCTTC

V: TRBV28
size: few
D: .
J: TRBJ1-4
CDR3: CASSFAGEDLREKRFF
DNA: TGTGCCAGCAGTTTTGCAGGGGAAGATCTCCGTGAAAAACGGTTTTTT

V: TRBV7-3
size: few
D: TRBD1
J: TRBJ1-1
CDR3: CASSSQGARRNTEAFF
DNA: TGTGCCAGCAGCTCTCAGGGGGCGCGAAGAAACACTGAAGCTTTCTTT

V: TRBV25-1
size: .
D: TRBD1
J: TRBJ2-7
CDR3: CASSGKTGGSYEQYF
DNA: TGTGCCAGCAGTGGGAAAACAGGGGGCTCCTACGAGCAGTACTTC